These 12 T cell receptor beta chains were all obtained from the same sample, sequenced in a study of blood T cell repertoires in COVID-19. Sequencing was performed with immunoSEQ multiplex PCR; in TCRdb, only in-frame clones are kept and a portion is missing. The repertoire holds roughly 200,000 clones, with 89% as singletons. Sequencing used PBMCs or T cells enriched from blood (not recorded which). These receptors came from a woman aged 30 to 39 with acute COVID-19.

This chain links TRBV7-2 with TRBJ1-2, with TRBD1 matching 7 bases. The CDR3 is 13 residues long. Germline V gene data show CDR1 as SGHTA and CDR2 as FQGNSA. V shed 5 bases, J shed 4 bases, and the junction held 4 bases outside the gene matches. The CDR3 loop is CASSLRQGYGYTF. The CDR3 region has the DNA TGTGCCAGCAGCCTTCGACAGGGCTATGGCTACACCTTC.

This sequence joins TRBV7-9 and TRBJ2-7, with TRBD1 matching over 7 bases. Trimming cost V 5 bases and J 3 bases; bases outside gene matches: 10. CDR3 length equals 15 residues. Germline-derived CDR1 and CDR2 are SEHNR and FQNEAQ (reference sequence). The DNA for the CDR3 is TGTGCCAGCAGCCCAAGACAGGGATCGATCTACGAGCAGTACTTC. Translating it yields CASSPRQGSIYEQYF.

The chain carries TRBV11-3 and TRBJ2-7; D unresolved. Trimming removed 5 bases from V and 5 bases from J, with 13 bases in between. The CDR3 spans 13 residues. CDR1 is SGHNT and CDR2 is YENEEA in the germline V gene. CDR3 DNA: TGTGCCAGCAGCCTCGAGACTGGTAACGAGCAGTACTTC. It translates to CASSLETGNEQYF.

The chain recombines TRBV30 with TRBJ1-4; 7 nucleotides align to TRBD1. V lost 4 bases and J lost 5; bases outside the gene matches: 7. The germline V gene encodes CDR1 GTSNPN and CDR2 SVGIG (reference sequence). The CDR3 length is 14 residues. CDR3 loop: CAWTLGTENEKLFF. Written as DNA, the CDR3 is TGTGCCTGGACCCTCGGGACAGAGAATGAAAAACTGTTTTTT.

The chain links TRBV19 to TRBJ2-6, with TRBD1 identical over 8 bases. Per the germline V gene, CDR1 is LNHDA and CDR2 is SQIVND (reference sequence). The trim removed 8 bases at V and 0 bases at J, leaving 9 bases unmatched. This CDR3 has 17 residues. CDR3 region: CASGSGTGRSGANVLTF. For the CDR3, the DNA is TGTGCCAGTGGCTCCGGGACAGGTCGCTCTGGGGCCAACGTCCTGACTTTC.

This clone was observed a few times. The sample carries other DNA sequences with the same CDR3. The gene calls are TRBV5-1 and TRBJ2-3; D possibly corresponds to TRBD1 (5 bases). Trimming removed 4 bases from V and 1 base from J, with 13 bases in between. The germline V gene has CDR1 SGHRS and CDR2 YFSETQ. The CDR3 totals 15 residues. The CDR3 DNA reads TGCGCCAGCAGCCTCGGGCAGGGCGGCACAGATACGCAGTATTTT. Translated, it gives CASSLGQGGTDTQYF.

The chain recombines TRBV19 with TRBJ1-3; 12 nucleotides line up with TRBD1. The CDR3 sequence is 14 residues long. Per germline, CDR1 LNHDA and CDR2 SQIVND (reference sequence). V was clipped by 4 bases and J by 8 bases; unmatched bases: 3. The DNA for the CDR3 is TGTGCCAGTAGTACCGGGACAGGGGGCGACACCATATATTTT. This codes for CASSTGTGGDTIYF.

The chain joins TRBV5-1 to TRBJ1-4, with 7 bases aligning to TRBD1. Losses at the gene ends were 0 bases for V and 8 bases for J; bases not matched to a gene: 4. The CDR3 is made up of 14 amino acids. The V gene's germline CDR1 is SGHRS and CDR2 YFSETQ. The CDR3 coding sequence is TGCGCCAGCAGCTTGGAGACAGGGCGCGAAAAACTGTTTTTT. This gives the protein CASSLETGREKLFF.

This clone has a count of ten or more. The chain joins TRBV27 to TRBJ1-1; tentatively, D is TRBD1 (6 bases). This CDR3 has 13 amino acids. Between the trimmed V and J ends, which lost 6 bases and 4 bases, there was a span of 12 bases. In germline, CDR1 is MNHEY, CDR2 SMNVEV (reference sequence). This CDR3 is CASSHRDITEAFF. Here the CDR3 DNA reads TGTGCCAGCAGCCACAGGGATATCACTGAAGCTTTCTTT.

The CDR3 DNA sequence: TGTGCCTGGAGTTCAGGGGGTGATCTCTCTGAGCAGTTCTTC. It is translated as CAWSSGGDLSEQFF. V is TRBV30 and J is TRBJ2-1; 7 nucleotides align to TRBD1. Trimming at V came to 2 bases and at J to 9 bases, leaving 10 bases not matched to a gene. The CDR3 length is 14 residues. CDR1 and CDR2 from the germline V gene are GTSNPN and SVGIG (reference sequence).

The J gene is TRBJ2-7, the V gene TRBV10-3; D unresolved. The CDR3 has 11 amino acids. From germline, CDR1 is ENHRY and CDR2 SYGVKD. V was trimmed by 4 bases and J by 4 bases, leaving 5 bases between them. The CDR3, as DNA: TGTGCCATCAGTGTCTCGTACGAGCAGTACTTC. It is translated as CAISVSYEQYF.

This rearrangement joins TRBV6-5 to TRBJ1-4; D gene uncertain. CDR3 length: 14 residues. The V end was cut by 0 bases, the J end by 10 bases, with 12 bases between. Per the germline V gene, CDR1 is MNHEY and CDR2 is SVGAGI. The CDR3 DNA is TGTGCCAGCAGTTACTCTGGTCAGGCCGCAAAACTGTTTTTT. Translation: CASSYSGQAAKLFF.